This entry describes one TCR beta chain. Extracted RNA was reverse transcribed, and the resulting cDNA served as sequencing template. Produced via immunoSEQ multiplex PCR; TCRdb's table is partial and in-frame only. Of about 250,000 clones in the sample, 60% were seen once. The data derive from a study of CD8+ T cells in alopecia areata. As for the study in general: For the treated group, dosing was oral tofacitinib at 5 to 10 mg twice daily.

Treatment indicated: oral pan-JAK inhibitor, 5-10 mg twice daily. Collected material from alopecia areata patients comprised lesional scalp punch biopsies and peripheral blood. Sorting from PBMCs produced CD4+ and CD8+ T cells. CDR3 length equals 15 residues. V was trimmed by 2 bases and J by 2 bases, leaving 10 bases between them. CDR1 SQVTM and CDR2 ANQGSEA come from the germline V gene. The sequence came from a human donor with alopecia areata. This chain connects TRBV29-1 to TRBJ2-6, with a possible D match to TRBD1 (5 bases). The source material was CD4+ T cells sorted from blood, sampled between weeks 51 and 52, from a patient treated with tofacitinib. CDR3 region: CSVEILGAGANVLTF. Written as DNA, the CDR3 is TGCAGCGTTGAAATCTTAGGGGCTGGGGCCAACGTCCTGACTTTC.